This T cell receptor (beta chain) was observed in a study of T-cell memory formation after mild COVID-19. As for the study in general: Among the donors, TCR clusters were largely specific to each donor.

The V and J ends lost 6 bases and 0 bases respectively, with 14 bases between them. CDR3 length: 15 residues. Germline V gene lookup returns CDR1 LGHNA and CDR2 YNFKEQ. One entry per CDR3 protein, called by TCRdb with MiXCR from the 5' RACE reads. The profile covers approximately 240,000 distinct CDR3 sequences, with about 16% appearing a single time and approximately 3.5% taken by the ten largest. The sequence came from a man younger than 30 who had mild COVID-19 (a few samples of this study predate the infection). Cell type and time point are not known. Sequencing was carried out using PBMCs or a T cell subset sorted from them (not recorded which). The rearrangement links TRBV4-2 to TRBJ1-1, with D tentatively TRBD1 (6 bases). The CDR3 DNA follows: TGTGCCAGCAGAGAAGGGGGGCCGATGAACACTGAAGCTTTCTTT. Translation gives CASREGGPMNTEAFF.